This record concerns one TCR beta chain sequence. The entry originates in a study of T cell changes during pregnancy in multiple sclerosis. Produced via immunoSEQ multiplex PCR; TCRdb's table is partial and in-frame only. The sample lists around 60,000 clones, approximately 92% occurring once. This CDR3 is built from 14 residues. CDR1 and CDR2 from the germline V gene are SGHTA and FQGNSA. Trimming pared 0 bases from V and 2 bases from J, leaving 8 bases between. The sequence derives from a female donor with multiple sclerosis, enrolled in a pregnancy study. The sequencing used CD4+ T cells from peripheral blood mononuclear cells, collected before pregnancy. The rearrangement links TRBV7-2 to TRBJ2-7; D is possibly TRBD2 (6 bases). CDR3 loop: CASSLAPGAYEQYF. The CDR3 DNA reads TGTGCCAGCAGCTTAGCTCCGGGGGCCTACGAGCAGTACTTC.